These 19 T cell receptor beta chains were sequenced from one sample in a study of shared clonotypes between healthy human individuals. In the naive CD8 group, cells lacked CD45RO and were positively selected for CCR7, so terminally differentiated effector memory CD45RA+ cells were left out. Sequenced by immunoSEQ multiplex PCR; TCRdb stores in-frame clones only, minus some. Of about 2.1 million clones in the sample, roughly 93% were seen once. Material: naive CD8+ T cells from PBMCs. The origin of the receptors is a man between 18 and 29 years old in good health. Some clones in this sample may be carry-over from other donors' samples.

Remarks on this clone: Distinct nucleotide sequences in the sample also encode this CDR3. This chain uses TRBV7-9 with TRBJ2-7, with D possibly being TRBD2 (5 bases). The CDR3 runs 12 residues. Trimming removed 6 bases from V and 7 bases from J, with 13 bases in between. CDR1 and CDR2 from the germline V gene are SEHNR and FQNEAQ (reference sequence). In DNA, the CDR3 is TGTGCCAGCAGTTTCCCCCGAGGGGAGCAGTACTTC. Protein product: CASSFPRGEQYF.

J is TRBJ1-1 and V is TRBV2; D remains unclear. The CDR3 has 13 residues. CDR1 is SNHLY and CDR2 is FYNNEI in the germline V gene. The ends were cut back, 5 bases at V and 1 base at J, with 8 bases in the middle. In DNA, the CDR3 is TGTGCCAGCAGTTGGACGGGGAACACTGAAGCTTTCTTT. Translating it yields CASSWTGNTEAFF.

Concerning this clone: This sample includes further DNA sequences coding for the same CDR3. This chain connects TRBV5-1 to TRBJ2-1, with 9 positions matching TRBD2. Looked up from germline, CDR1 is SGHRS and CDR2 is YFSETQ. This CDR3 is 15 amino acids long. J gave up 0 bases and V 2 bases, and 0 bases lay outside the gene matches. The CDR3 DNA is TGCGCCAGCAGCTTTAGCGGGAGCTCCTACAATGAGCAGTTCTTC. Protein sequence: CASSFSGSSYNEQFF.

CDR3 amino acids: CASSEALIAFDEQFF. In nucleotides, the CDR3 is TGTGCCAGCAGTGAAGCGCTGATAGCGTTCGATGAGCAGTTCTTC. The chain is built from TRBV6-1 and TRBJ2-1; TRBD2 is a possible D gene (5 bases). V lost 0 bases, J lost 8 bases, and 14 bases lay in between. Germline lookup yields CDR1 MNHNS and CDR2 SASEGT. This CDR3 spans 15 amino acids.

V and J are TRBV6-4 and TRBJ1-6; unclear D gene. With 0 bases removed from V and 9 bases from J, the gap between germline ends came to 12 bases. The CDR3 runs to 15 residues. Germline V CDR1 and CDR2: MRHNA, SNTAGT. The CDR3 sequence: CASSDSPSPGSPLHF. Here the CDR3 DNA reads TGTGCCAGCAGTGACTCCCCCTCGCCGGGTTCACCCCTCCACTTT.

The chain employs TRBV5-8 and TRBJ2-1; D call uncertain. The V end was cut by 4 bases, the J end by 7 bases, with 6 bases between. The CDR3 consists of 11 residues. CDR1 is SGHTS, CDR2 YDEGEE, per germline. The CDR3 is CASSGWNEQFF. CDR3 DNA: TGTGCCAGCAGCGGGTGGAATGAGCAGTTCTTC.

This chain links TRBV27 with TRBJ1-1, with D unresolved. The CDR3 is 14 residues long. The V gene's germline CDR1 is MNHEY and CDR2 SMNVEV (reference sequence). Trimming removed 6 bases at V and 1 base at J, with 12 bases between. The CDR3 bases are TGTGCCAGCAGCCCCTTAGGGAGGAACACTGAAGCTTTCTTT. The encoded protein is CASSPLGRNTEAFF.

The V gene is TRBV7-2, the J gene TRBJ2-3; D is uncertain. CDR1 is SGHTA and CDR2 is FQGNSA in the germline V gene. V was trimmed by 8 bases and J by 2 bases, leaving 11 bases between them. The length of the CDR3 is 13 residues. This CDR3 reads CASLRIFTDTQYF. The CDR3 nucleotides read TGTGCCAGCCTAAGGATCTTCACAGATACGCAGTATTTT.

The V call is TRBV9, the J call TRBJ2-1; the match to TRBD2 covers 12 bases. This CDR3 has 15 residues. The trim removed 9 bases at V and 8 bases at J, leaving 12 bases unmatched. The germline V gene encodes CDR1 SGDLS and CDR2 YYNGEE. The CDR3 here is CATAMGASGRDEQFF. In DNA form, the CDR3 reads TGTGCCACCGCGATGGGGGCTAGCGGGAGGGATGAGCAGTTCTTC.

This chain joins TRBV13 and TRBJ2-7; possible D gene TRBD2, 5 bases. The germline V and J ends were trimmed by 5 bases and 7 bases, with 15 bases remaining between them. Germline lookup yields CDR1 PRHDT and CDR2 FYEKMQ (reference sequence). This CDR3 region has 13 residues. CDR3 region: CASSPSRAGEQYF. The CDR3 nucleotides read TGTGCCAGCAGCCCGAGCCGGGCGGGTGAGCAGTACTTC.

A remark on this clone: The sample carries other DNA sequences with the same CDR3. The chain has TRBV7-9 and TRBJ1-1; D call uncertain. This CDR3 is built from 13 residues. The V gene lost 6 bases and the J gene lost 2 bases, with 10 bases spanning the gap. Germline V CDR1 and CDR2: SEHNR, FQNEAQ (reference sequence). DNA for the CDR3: TGTGCCAGCAGTCCGGGGTCCAACACTGAAGCTTTCTTT. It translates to CASSPGSNTEAFF.

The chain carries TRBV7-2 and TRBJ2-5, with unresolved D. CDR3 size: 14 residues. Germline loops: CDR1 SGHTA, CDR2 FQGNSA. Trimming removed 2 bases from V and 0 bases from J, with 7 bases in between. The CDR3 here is CASSLSLYQETQYF. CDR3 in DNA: TGTGCCAGCAGCTTATCCCTTTACCAAGAGACCCAGTACTTC.

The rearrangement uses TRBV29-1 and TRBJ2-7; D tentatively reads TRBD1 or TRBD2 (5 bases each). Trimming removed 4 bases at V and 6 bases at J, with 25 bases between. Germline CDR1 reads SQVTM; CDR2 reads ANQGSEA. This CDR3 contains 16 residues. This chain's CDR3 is CSVGDAPGLKGAEQYF. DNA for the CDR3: TGCAGCGTTGGCGATGCCCCGGGGCTGAAGGGTGCCGAGCAGTACTTC.

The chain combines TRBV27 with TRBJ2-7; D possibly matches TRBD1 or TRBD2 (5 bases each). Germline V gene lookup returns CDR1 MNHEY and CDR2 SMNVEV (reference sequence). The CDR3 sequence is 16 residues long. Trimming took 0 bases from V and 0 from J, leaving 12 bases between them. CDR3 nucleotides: TGTGCCAGCAGTTTATCTCCCGGGACCTACTCCTACGAGCAGTACTTC. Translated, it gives CASSLSPGTYSYEQYF.

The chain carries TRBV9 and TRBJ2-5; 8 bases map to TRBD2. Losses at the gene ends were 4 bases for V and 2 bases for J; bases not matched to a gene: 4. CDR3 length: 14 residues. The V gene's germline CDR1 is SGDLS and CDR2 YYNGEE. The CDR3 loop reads CASSQTGGQETQYF. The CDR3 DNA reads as TGTGCCAGCAGCCAGACGGGGGGGCAAGAGACCCAGTACTTC.

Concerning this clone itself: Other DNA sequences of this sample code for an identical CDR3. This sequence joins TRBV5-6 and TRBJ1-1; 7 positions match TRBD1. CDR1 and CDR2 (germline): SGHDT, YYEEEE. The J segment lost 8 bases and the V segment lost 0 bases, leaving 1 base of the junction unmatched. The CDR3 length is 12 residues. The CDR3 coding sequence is TGTGCCAGCAGCTTGGACAGGGGAGAAGCTTTCTTT. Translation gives CASSLDRGEAFF.

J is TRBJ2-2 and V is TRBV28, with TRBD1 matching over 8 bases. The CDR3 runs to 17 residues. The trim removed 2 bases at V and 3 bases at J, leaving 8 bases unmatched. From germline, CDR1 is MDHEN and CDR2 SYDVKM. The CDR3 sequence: CASSLSRGLIHTGELFF. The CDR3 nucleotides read TGTGCCAGCAGTTTAAGCAGGGGGCTGATTCACACCGGGGAGCTGTTTTTT.

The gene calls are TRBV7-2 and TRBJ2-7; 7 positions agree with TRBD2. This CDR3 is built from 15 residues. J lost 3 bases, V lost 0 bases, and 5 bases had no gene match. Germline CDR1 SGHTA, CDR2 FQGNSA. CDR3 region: CASSLAPLAVYEQYF. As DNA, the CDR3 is TGTGCCAGCAGCTTAGCCCCCCTAGCGGTCTACGAGCAGTACTTC.

The chain's CDR3 is CASSFSAGRSEAFF. The CDR3 region has the DNA TGTGCCAGCAGCTTTAGTGCAGGGCGATCTGAAGCTTTCTTT. The chain joins TRBV5-6 to TRBJ1-1; a weak D match, TRBD1 (5 bases). CDR1 is SGHDT, CDR2 YYEEEE, per germline. Trimming cost V 2 bases and J 6 bases, with 14 bases left between them. The CDR3 is 14 amino acids.